This TCR beta chain was identified during a study of OX40 agonist ivuxolimab in advanced cancers. Here immunoSEQ multiplex PCR was the method, and the copy in TCRdb shows in-frame clones only, minus some. The sample has some 64,000 clones, 90% to 95% seen once. This CDR3 contains 13 residues. Trimming took 6 bases from V and 8 from J; bases not matched to a gene: 9. The germline V gene has CDR1 SEHNR and CDR2 FQNEAQ (reference sequence). The sequences come from CD4+ or CD8+ T cells sorted from blood, collected in a trial of the OX40 agonist ivuxolimab. The V gene is TRBV7-9, the J gene TRBJ1-2; 7 bases agree with TRBD1. The sequence came from an adult with an advanced solid tumor such as melanoma, head and neck, liver or kidney cancer. The CDR3 region is CASSPTGFEGYTF. The CDR3 DNA reads TGTGCCAGCAGTCCGACAGGGTTCGAAGGCTACACCTTC.